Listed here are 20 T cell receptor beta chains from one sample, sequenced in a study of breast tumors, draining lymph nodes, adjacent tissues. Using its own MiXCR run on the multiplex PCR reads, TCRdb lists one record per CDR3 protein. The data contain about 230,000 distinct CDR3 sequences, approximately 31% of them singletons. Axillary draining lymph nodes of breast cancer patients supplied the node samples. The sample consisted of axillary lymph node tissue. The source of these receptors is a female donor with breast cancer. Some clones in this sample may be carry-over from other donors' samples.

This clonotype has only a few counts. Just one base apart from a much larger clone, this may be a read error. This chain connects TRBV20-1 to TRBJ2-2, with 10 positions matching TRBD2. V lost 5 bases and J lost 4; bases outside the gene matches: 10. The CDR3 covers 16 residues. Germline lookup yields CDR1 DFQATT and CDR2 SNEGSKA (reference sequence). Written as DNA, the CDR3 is TGCAGTGCTGGAAGAGCGGGAGGGCCTGCCACCGGGGAGCTGTTTTTT. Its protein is CSAGRAGGPATGELFF.

DNA of the CDR3: TGCAGTGCTGGGACTAGCGGGACTTTCCTACGCACAGATACGCAGTATTTT. As protein: CSAGTSGTFLRTDTQYF. The chain employs TRBV20-1 and TRBJ2-3; 13 nucleotides match TRBD2. The V and J ends lost 5 bases and 1 base, in that order; junction bases with no gene match: 9. Germline V gene lookup returns CDR1 DFQATT and CDR2 SNEGSKA (reference sequence). CDR3 length: 17 amino acids.

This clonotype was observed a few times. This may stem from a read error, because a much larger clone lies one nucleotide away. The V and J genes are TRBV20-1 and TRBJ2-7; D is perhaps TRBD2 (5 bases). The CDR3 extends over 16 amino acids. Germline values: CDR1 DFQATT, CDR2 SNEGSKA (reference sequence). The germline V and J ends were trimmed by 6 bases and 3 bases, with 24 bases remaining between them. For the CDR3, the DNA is TGCAGTGCGCCCCAAAGCGGCAACATTGCACGCTACGAGCAGTACTTC. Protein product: CSAPQSGNIARYEQYF.

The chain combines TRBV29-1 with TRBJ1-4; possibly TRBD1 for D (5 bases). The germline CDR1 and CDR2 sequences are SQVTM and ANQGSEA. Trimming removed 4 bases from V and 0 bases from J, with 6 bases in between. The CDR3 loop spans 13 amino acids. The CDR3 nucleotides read TGCAGCGTTGGGGGGGCAACTAATGAAAAACTGTTTTTT. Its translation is CSVGGATNEKLFF.

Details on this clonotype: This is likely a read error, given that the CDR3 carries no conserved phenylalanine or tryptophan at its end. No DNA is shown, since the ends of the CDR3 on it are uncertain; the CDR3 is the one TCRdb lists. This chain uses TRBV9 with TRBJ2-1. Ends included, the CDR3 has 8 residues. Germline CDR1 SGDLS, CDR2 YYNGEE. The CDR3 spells CASSARHS.

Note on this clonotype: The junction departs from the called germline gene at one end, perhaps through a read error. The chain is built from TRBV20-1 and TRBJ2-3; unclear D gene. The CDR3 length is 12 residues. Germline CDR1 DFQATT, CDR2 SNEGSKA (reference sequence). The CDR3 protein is CSARGRPDTPYF. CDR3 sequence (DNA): TGCAGTGCTAGGGGCAGACCGGATACGCCGTATTTT.

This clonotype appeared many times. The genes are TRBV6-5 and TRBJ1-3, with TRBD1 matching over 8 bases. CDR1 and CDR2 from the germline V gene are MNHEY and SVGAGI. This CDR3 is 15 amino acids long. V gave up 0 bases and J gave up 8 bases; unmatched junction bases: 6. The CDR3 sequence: CASSYSRTGFDTIYF. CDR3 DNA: TGTGCCAGCAGTTACTCACGGACAGGGTTTGACACCATATATTTT.

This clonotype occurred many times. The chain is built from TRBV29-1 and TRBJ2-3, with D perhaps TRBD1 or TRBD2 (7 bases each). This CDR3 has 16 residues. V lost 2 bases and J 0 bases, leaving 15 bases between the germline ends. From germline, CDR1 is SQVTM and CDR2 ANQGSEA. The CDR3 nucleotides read TGCAGCGTTGAATACCCCAGGGGGGGCAGCACAGATACGCAGTATTTT. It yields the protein CSVEYPRGGSTDTQYF.

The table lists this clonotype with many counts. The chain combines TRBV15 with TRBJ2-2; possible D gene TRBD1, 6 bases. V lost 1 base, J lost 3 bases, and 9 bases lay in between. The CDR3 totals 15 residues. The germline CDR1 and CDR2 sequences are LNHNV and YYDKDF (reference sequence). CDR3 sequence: CATSRARGDTGELFF. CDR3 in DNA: TGTGCCACCAGCAGAGCCAGGGGCGACACCGGGGAGCTGTTTTTT.

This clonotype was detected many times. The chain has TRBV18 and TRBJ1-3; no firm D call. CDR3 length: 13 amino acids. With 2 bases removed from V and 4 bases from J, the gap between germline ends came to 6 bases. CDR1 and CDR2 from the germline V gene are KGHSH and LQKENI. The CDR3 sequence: CASSPGLGNTIYF. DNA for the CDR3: TGTGCCAGCTCACCAGGGTTAGGAAACACCATATATTTT.

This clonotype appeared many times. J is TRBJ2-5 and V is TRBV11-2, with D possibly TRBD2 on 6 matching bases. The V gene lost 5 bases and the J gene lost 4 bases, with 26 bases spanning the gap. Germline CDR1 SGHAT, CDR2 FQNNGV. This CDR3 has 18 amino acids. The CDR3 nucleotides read TGTGCCAGCAGCCCTTTATGGAGGGCAGTGGGGTGGAGAGAGACCCAGTACTTC. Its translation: CASSPLWRAVGWRETQYF.

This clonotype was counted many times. In DNA, the CDR3 is TGTGCCAGCAGTTATAAGGGGGGAAGGGGTGAAAAACTGTTTTTT. Encoded protein: CASSYKGGRGEKLFF. The rearrangement joins TRBV6-6 to TRBJ1-4; D possibly corresponds to TRBD1 (6 bases). The V gene's germline CDR1 is MNHNY and CDR2 SVGAGI (reference sequence). This CDR3 contains 15 residues. Trimming took off 3 bases at V and 7 bases at J, with 15 bases between the two ends.

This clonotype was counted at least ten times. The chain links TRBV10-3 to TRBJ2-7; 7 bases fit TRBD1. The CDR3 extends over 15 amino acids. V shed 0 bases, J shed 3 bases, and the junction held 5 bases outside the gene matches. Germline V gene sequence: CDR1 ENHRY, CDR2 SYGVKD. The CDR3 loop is CAISESRTGFYEQYF. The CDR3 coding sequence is TGTGCCATCAGTGAGTCTCGGACAGGTTTCTACGAGCAGTACTTC.

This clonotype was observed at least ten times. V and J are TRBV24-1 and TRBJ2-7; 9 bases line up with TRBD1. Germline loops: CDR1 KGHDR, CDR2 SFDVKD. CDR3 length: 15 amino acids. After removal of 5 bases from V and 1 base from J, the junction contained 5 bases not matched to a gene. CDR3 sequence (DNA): TGTGCCACCAGTGCCTCCGGGACAGGGTCCTACGAGCAGTACTTC. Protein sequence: CATSASGTGSYEQYF.

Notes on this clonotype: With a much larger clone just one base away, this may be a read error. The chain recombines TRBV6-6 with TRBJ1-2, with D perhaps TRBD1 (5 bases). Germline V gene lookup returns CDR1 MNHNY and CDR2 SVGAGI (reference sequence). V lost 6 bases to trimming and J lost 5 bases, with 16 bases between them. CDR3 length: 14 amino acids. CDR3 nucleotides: TGTGCCAGCAGGCTGGAGGGGAAGGGATATGGCTACACCTTC. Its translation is CASRLEGKGYGYTF.

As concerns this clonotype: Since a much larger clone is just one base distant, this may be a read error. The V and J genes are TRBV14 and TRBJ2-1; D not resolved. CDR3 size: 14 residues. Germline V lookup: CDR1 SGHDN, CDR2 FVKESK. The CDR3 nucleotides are TGTGCCAGCAGCCAAGTTAACCAATACAATGAGCAGTCCTTC. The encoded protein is CASSQVNQYNEQSF.

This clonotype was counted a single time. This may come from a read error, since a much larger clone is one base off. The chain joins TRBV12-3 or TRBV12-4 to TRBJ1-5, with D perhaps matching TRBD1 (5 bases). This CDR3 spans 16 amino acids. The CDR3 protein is CARSESGRGTNQPQHF. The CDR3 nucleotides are TGTGCCCGCAGTGAGTCGGGGCGAGGGACCAATCAGCCCCAGCATTTT.

This chain's CDR3 is CASSHAEGLNEQYF. In nucleotides, the CDR3 is TGTGCCAGCAGCCACGCTGAGGGCCTCAACGAGCAGTACTTC. This sequence joins TRBV7-9 and TRBJ2-7; D might be TRBD2 (5 bases). CDR1 and CDR2 from the germline V gene are SEHNR and FQNEAQ (reference sequence). Trimming took off 5 bases at V and 5 bases at J, with 16 bases between the two ends. This CDR3 has 14 residues.

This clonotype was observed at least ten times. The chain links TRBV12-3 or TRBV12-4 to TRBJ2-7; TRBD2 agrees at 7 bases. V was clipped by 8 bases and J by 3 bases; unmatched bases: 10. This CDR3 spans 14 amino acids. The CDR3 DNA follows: TGTGCCAGCGGTCTTGCGGGAGCCCGCTACGAGCAGTACTTC. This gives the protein CASGLAGARYEQYF.

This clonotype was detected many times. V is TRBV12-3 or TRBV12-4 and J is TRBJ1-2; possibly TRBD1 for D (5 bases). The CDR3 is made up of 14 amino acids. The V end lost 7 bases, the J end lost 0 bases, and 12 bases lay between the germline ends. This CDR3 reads CASTRGRANYGYTF. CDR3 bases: TGTGCCAGCACCCGCGGCAGGGCTAACTATGGCTACACCTTC.